This T cell receptor beta chain was documented in a study of cytomegalovirus exposure and HLA in healthy donors. Germline loops: CDR1 SGHTA, CDR2 FQGTGA. The V and J ends lost 1 base and 3 bases respectively, with 13 bases between them. The CDR3 totals 16 residues. Assay used: immunoSEQ multiplex PCR; TCRdb lists only in-frame clones, some missing. The sample records 200,000 or so clones, around 84% being singletons. This clone was observed once. Sequencing was done on a sample of PBMCs. The sequence was collected from a woman under 40 in good health and CMV-seropositive. The chain carries TRBV7-3 and TRBJ2-1, with a weak D call TRBD2 (6 bases). In DNA form, the CDR3 reads TGTGCCAGCAGCTTAAGTTCTAGCGATTTCTACAATGAGCAGTTCTTC. Residues: CASSLSSSDFYNEQFF. The full variable domain, in which reference TRBV7-3 and TRBJ2-1 provide the parts outside the CDR3, is GAGVSQTPSNKVTEKGKYVELRCDPISGHTALYWYRQSLGQGPEFLIYFQGTGAADDSGLPNDRFFAVRPEGSVSTLKIQRTERGDSAVYLCASSLSSSDFYNEQFFGPGTRLTVL.